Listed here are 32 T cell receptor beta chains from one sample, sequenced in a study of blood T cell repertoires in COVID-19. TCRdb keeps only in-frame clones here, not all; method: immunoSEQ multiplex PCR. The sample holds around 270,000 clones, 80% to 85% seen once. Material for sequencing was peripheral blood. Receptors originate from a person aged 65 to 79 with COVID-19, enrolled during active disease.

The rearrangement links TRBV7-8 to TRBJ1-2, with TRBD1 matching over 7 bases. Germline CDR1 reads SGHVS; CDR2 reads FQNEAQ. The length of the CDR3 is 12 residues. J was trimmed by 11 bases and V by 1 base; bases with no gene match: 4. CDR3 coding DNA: TGTGCCAGCAGCTTAGGTGCCAGGGGGTACACCTTC. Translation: CASSLGARGYTF.

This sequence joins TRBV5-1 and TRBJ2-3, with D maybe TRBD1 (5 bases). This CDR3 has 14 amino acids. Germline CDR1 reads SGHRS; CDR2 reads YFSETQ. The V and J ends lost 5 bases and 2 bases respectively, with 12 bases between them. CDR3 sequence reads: CASSFDRSTDTQYF. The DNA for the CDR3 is TGCGCCAGCAGTTTCGACAGATCCACAGATACGCAGTATTTT.

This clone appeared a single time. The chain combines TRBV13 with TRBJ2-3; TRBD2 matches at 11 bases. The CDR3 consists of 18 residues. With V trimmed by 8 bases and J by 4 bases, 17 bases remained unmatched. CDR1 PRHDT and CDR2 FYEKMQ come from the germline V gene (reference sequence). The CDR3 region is CASRSSGGSHTPSDTQYF. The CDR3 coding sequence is TGTGCCAGCCGCTCTAGCGGGGGGTCTCATACACCATCAGATACGCAGTATTTT.

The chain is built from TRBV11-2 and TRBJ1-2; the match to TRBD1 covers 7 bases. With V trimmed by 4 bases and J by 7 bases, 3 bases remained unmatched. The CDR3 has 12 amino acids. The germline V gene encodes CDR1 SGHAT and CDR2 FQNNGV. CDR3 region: CASSSPGGGYTF. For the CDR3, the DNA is TGTGCCAGCAGCTCTCCAGGGGGTGGCTACACCTTC.

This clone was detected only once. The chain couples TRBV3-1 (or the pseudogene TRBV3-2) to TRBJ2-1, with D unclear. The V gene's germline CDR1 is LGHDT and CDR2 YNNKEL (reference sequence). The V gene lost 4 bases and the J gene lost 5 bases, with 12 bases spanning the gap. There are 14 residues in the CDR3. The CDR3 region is CASSRNSFDNEQFF. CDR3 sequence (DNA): TGTGCCAGCAGCCGAAACAGCTTCGACAATGAGCAGTTCTTC.

The CDR3 sequence: CASRKTDYGYTF. The DNA for the CDR3 is TGCGCCAGCAGAAAGACAGACTATGGCTACACCTTC. The J gene is TRBJ1-2, the V gene TRBV5-1; D is possibly TRBD1 (5 bases). The CDR3 has 12 amino acids. V was trimmed by 5 bases and J by 3 bases, leaving 8 bases between them. Germline CDR1 SGHRS, CDR2 YFSETQ.

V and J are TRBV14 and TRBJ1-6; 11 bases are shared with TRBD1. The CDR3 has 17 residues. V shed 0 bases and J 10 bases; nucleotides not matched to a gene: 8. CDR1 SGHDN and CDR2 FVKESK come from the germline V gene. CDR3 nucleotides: TGTGCCAGCAGCCAAGATCCAGGGACAGGGGGACGCTCACCCCTCCACTTT. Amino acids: CASSQDPGTGGRSPLHF.

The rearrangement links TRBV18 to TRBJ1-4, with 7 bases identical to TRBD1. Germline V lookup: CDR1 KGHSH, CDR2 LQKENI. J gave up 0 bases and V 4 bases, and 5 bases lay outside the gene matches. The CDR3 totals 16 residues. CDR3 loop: CASSLRQGSTNEKLFF. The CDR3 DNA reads TGTGCCAGCTCACTACGACAGGGTTCAACTAATGAAAAACTGTTTTTT.

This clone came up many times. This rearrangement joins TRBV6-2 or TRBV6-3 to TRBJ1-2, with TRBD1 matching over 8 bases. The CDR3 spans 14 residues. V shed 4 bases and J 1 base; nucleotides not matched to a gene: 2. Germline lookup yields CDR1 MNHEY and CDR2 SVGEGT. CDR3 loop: CASSSGGGNYGYTF. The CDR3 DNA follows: TGTGCCAGCAGTTCAGGGGGCGGTAACTATGGCTACACCTTC.

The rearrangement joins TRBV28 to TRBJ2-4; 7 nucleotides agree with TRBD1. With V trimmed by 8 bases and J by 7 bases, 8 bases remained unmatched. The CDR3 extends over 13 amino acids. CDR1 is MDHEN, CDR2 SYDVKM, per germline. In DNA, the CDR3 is TGTGCCAGCGGGACAGTGGACCTGAACATTCAGTACTTC. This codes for CASGTVDLNIQYF.

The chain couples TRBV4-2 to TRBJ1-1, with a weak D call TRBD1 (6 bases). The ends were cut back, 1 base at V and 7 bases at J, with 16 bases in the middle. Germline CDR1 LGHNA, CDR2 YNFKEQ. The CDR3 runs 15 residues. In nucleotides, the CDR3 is TGTGCCAGCAGCCAAGGCTCAGGGGTAGAAGGTGAAGCTTTCTTT. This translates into CASSQGSGVEGEAFF.

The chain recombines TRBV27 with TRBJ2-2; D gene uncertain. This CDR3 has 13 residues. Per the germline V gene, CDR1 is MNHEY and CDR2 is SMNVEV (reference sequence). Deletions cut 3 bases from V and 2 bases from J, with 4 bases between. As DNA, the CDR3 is TGTGCCAGCAGTTTCCCTAACACCGGGGAGCTGTTTTTT. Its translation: CASSFPNTGELFF.

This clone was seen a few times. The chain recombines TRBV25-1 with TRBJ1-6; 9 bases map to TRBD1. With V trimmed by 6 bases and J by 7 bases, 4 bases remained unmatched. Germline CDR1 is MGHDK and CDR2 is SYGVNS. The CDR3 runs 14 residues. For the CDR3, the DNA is TGTGCCAGCAGAGGGACAGGGCTGAATTCACCCCTCCACTTT. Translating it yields CASRGTGLNSPLHF.

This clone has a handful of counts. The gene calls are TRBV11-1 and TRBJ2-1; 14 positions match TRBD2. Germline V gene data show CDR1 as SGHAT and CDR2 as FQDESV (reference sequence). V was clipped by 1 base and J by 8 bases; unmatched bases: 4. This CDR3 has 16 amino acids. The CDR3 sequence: CASSLERTSGGHEQFF. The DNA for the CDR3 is TGTGCCAGCAGCTTAGAAAGGACTAGCGGGGGGCATGAGCAGTTCTTC.

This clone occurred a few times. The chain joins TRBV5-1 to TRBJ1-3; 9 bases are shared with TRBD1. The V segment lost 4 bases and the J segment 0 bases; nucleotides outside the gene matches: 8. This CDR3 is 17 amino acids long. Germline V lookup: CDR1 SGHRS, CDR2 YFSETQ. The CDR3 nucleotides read TGCGCCAGCAGCCCCGGACAGGGGCCTATCTCTGGAAACACCATATATTTT. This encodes CASSPGQGPISGNTIYF.

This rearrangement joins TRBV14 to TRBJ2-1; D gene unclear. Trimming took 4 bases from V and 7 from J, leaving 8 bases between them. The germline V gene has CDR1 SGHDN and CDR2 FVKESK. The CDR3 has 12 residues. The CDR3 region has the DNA TGTGCCAGCAGCCGCGTTAGTAATGAGCAGTTCTTC. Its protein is CASSRVSNEQFF.

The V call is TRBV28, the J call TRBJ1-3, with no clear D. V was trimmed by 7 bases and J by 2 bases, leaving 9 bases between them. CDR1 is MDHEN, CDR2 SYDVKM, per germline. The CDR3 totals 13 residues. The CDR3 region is CASTRAAGNTIYF. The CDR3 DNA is TGTGCCAGCACGAGGGCGGCTGGAAACACCATATATTTT.

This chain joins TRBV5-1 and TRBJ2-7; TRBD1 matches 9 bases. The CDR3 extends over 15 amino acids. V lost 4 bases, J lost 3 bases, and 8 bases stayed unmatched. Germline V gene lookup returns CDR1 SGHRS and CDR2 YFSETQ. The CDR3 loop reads CASSPRTGVGYEQYF. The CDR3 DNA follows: TGCGCCAGCAGCCCTCGGACAGGGGTGGGCTACGAGCAGTACTTC.

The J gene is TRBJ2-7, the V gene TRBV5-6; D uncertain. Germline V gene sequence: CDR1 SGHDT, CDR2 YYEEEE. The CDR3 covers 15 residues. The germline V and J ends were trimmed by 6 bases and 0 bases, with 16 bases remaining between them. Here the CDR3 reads CASIALVGSSYEQYF. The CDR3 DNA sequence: TGTGCCAGCATCGCTCTTGTGGGCAGCTCCTACGAGCAGTACTTC.

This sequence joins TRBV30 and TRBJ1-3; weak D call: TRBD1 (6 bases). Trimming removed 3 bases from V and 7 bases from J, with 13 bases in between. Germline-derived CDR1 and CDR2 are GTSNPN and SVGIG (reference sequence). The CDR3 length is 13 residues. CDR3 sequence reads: CAWRDRGRNTIYF. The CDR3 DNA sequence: TGTGCCTGGAGGGACAGAGGGCGTAACACCATATATTTT.

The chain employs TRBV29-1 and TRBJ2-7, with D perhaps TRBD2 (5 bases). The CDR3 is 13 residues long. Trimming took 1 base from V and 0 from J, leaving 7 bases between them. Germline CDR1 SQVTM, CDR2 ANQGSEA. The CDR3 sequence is CSVEGRDSYEQYF. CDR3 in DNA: TGCAGCGTTGAAGGTCGGGACTCCTACGAGCAGTACTTC.

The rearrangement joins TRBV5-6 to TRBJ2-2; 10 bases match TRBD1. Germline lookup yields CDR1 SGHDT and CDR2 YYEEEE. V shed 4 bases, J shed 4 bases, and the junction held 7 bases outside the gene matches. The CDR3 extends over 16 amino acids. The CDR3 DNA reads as TGTGCCAGCAGCCCCGGCGGGACAGGGGCCACCGGGGAGCTGTTTTTT. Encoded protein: CASSPGGTGATGELFF.

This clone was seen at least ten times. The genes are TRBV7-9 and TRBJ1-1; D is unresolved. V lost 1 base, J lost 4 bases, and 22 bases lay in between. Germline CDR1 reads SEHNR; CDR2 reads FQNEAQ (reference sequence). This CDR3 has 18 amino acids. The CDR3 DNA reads TGTGCCAGCAGCTTAGTGATCCTTGGGCGGGAAGGAGGCACTGAAGCTTTCTTT. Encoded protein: CASSLVILGREGGTEAFF.

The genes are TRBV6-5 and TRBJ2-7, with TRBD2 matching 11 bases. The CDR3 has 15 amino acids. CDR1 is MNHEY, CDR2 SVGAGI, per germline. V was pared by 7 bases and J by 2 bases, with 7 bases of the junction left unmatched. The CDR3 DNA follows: TGTGCCAGCATGGTGGGGACTAGCGGTACCTACGAGCAGTACTTC. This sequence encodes CASMVGTSGTYEQYF.

CDR3 in amino acids: CASSALTGAGTGELFF. For the CDR3, the DNA is TGTGCCAGCAGCGCATTGACAGGGGCGGGCACCGGGGAGCTGTTTTTT. The chain joins TRBV7-6 to TRBJ2-2; 8 bases agree with TRBD1. Unmatched junction bases numbered 9, after V lost 5 bases and J lost 4 bases. Germline values: CDR1 SGHVS, CDR2 FNYEAQ. There are 16 residues in the CDR3.

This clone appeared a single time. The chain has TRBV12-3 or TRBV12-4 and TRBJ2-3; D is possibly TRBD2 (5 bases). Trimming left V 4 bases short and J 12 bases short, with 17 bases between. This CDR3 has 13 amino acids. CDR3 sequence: CASSSTRATPQYF. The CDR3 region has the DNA TGTGCCAGCAGTTCCACGAGGGCCACCCCTCAGTATTTT.

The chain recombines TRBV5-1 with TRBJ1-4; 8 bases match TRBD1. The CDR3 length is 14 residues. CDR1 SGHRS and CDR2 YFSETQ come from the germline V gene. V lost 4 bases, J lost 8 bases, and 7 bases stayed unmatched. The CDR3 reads CASSRTGREEKLFF. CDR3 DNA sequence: TGCGCCAGCAGCAGGACAGGGAGGGAAGAAAAACTGTTTTTT.

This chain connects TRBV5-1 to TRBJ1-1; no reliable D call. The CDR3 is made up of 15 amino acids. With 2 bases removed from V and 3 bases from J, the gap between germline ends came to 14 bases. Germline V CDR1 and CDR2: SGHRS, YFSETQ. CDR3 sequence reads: CASSFRETRDTEAFF. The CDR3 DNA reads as TGCGCCAGCAGCTTTCGAGAGACAAGAGACACTGAAGCTTTCTTT.

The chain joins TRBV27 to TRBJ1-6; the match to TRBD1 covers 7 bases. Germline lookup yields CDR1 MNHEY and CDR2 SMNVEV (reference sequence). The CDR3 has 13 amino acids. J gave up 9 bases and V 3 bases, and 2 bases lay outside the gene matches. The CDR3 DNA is TGTGCCAGCAGTTTTGACAGGGTTTCACCCCTCCACTTT. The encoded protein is CASSFDRVSPLHF.

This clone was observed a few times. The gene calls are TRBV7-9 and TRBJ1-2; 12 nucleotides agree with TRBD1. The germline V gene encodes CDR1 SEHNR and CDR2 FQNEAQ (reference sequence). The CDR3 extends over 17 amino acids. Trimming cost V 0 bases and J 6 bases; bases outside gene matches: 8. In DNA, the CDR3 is TGTGCCAGCAGCTTAGCTCGGGACAGGGGGCTAGGTCATGGCTACACCTTC. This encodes CASSLARDRGLGHGYTF.

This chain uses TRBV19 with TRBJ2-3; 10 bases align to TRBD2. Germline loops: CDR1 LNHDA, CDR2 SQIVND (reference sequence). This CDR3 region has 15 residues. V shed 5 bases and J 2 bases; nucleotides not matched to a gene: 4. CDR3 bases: TGTGCCAGTAGTCTTAGCGGGGGGCACACAGATACGCAGTATTTT. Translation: CASSLSGGHTDTQYF.

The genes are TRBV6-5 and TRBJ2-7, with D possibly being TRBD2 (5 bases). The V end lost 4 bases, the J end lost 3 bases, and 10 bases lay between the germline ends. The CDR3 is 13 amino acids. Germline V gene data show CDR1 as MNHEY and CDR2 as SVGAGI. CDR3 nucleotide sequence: TGTGCCAGCAGTTTTGGACGGGACTACGAGCAGTACTTC. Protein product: CASSFGRDYEQYF.